These T cell receptor beta chains were read from a single sample in a study of cytomegalovirus exposure and HLA in healthy donors. Here immunoSEQ multiplex PCR was the method, and the copy in TCRdb shows in-frame clones only, minus some. The sample has around 94,000 clones; approximately 95% are singletons. Sequenced input: PBMCs. The receptor set was obtained from a woman under 30 in good health and CMV-seronegative. Both conserved end residues are part of each CDR3. Fields, in order: V gene, clone size, D gene, J gene, CDR3 DNA, CDR3 protein. D genes are given only for firm matches. The size entry is marked missing in some rows and otherwise reads once, few, many or a size class.

TRBV27,-,-,TRBJ2-1,TGTGCCAGCAGTTTCGGGTCCTACAATGAGCAGTTCTTC,CASSFGSYNEQFF
TRBV30,once,-,TRBJ2-2,TGTGCCTGGAGTGACGACGGACTTAACACCGGGGAGCTGTTTTTT,CAWSDDGLNTGELFF
TRBV11-3,-,TRBD2,TRBJ2-1,TGTGCCAGCAGCTTAGAAGGAAAGCGGGGGGGAACCTACAATGAGCAGTTCTTC,CASSLEGKRGGTYNEQFF
TRBV4-1,once,-,TRBJ1-1,TGCGCCAGCAGCCCCAACCCGCGGGGGGCCCCTGAAGCTTTCTTT,CASSPNPRGAPEAFF
TRBV29-1,once,-,TRBJ1-2,TGCAGCGTTGAAGTTTTTGGGCACAGACCCTATGGCTACACCTTC,CSVEVFGHRPYGYTF
TRBV5-1,-,TRBD1,TRBJ2-7,TGCGCCAGCAGCTTGGGACAGGGAGACGACGAGCAGTACTTC,CASSLGQGDDEQYF
TRBV18,once,-,TRBJ1-1,TGTGCCAGCTCACGATTCGGGGAAGGAAACACTGAAGCTTTCTTT,CASSRFGEGNTEAFF
TRBV10-3,-,-,TRBJ1-2,TGTGCCATCACTCTTGGTCGCGAGGCGGGCTACACCTTC,CAITLGREAGYTF
TRBV9,-,-,TRBJ1-1,TGTGCCAGCAGCGTAGTTTCGGGGGGCGGAAGCACTGAAGCTTTCTTT,CASSVVSGGGSTEAFF
TRBV7-7,few,-,TRBJ2-1,TGTGCTAGCAGCGACTTGGGTTTTTACAATGAGCAGTTCTTC,CASSDLGFYNEQFF
TRBV9,-,-,TRBJ2-7,TGTGCCAGCAGCGTAGCTGGGACAACTTCCTACGAGCAGTACTTC,CASSVAGTTSYEQYF
TRBV5-1,-,TRBD2,TRBJ2-7,TGCGCCAGCAGGGGGACTAGCGGCTACGAGCAGTACTTC,CASRGTSGYEQYF
TRBV5-4,-,-,TRBJ2-5,TGTGCCAGCAGCCGAGACAGAAACCAAGAGACCCAGTACTTC,CASSRDRNQETQYF
TRBV9,-,TRBD1,TRBJ1-1,TGTGCCAGCAGCCCAGGGACAGGGAAACCCTGGGAAACTGAAGCTTTCTTT,CASSPGTGKPWETEAFF
TRBV7-2,-,TRBD1,TRBJ1-5,TGTGCCAGCAGCCCTCAGCCCGACAGGGGCAATCAGCCCCAGCATTTT,CASSPQPDRGNQPQHF
TRBV27,-,-,TRBJ2-1,TGTGCCAGCAGGCAGAGGGGGGGACAGGCGTACAATGAGCAGTTCTTC,CASRQRGGQAYNEQFF
TRBV6-1,once,-,TRBJ2-1,TGTGCCAGCAGTGAATCTGAGTTACGTGAGCAGTTCTTC,CASSESELREQFF
TRBV7-9,-,TRBD2,TRBJ2-1,TGTGCCAGCACCTCCGGGACTAGCGGGGTTAATGAGCAGTTCTTC,CASTSGTSGVNEQFF
TRBV5-8,-,TRBD1,TRBJ1-1,TGTGCCAGCAGCTTGGTTGGACAGGCCGTTTTTGAAGCTTTCTTT,CASSLVGQAVFEAFF
TRBV5-1,-,TRBD1,TRBJ1-2,TGCGCCAGCAGCTCACAGGGGGCGGTTGACTATGGCTACACCTTC,CASSSQGAVDYGYTF
TRBV27,few,TRBD2,TRBJ2-1,TGTGCCAGCTCGCCCCGGACTAGCGGGAGTGGTAATGAGCAGTTCTTC,CASSPRTSGSGNEQFF
TRBV18,-,-,TRBJ2-7,TGTGCCAGCTCACCAGGGCAGGGATTAGAGCAGTACTTC,CASSPGQGLEQYF
TRBV7-2,-,-,TRBJ1-4,TGTGCCAGCAGCTCTGAGAGGGTGTGGGAAAAACTGTTTTTT,CASSSERVWEKLFF
TRBV7-9,-,-,TRBJ2-1,TGTGCCAGCAGCCCACACCCCCAGGGTACCGCCTACAATGAGCAGTTCTTC,CASSPHPQGTAYNEQFF
TRBV7-9,-,TRBD1,TRBJ1-2,TGTGCCAGCAGCTCCGGACAGGGCTTCTATGGCTACACCTTC,CASSSGQGFYGYTF
TRBV7-8,-,TRBD1,TRBJ1-3,TGTGCCAGCAGCTTCGGGACAGCTGGAAACACCATATATTTT,CASSFGTAGNTIYF
TRBV28,-,-,TRBJ1-5,TGTGCCAGCAGTTTTTCGGGGCCCCAGCATTTT,CASSFSGPQHF
TRBV5-1,-,TRBD2,TRBJ2-5,TGCGCCAGCAGCTTGGCGGGAGGGCCCTCGGAGACCCAGTACTTC,CASSLAGGPSETQYF
TRBV2,-,-,TRBJ1-5,TGTGCCAGCAGGAGGGGAGGGGGTCAGCCCCAGCATTTT,CASRRGGGQPQHF
TRBV7-2,-,-,TRBJ2-7,TGTGCCAGCAGCTTGACAGACGCACCCTCCTACGAGCAGTACTTC,CASSLTDAPSYEQYF
TRBV7-2,-,-,TRBJ2-3,TGTGCCAGCAGCCCTTGGGCAGAAACGCAGTATTTT,CASSPWAETQYF
TRBV11-2,-,-,TRBJ2-1,TGTGCCAGCAGCTCTCCTAGGGGATACAATGAGCAGTTCTTC,CASSSPRGYNEQFF
TRBV2,few,-,TRBJ2-5,TGTGCCAGCAGCGCCCTAGCCTTCGAGGAGACCCAGTACTTC,CASSALAFEETQYF
TRBV7-3,-,TRBD1,TRBJ2-7,TGTGCCAGCAGCTTAGACAGGGTGGGAAAGCAGTACTTC,CASSLDRVGKQYF
TRBV7-9,-,-,TRBJ1-1,TGTGCCAGCAGCTCCCCCCGAGGGGGAATGAACACTGAAGCTTTCTTT,CASSSPRGGMNTEAFF
TRBV11-3,-,-,TRBJ1-1,TGTGCCAGCAGCTTAGAGGGGGGACTGAACACTGAAGCTTTCTTT,CASSLEGGLNTEAFF
TRBV27,-,TRBD2,TRBJ2-1,TGTGCCAGCAGTGAGAGCGGGAGAATGTTCTTC,CASSESGRMFF
TRBV7-9,-,TRBD1,TRBJ2-7,TGTGCCAGTCAACAGGGGGCAGGCTACGAGCAGTACTTC,CASQQGAGYEQYF
TRBV29-1,-,-,TRBJ2-1,TGCAGCGTCCCCGACATGAATGAGCAGTTCTTC,CSVPDMNEQFF
TRBV18,-,-,TRBJ1-1,TGTGCCAGCTCACTCGGTTATGAAGCTTTCTTT,CASSLGYEAFF
TRBV7-9,-,-,TRBJ1-1,TGTGCCAGCAGCTTAACAGGGTACACTGAAGCTTTCTTT,CASSLTGYTEAFF
TRBV6-1,-,TRBD2,TRBJ2-1,TGTGCCAGCAGTGAATTTAGCGGGGGGGCCAATGAGCAGTTCTTC,CASSEFSGGANEQFF
TRBV4-1,-,-,TRBJ2-2,TGCGCCAGCAGCCCGAATCGCGGGACGAACACCGGGGAGCTGTTTTTT,CASSPNRGTNTGELFF
TRBV30,-,TRBD1,TRBJ2-6,TGTGCCTGGACTCGGACAGGGGGCTCTGGGGCCAACGTCCTGACTTTC,CAWTRTGGSGANVLTF
TRBV19,-,TRBD1,TRBJ1-5,TGTGCCAGTAGTATGGAAGGGGGCGCGGGTCAGCCCCAGCATTTT,CASSMEGGAGQPQHF
TRBV6-4,-,TRBD1,TRBJ2-2,TGTGCCAGCAGTGACTCAGACAGGGGGTCTGCCGGGGAGCTGTTTTTT,CASSDSDRGSAGELFF
TRBV11-3,-,TRBD1,TRBJ2-2,TGTGCCAGCAGCTCGGTTTGGGACACAGGGGTGCGCACCGGGGAGCTGTTTTTT,CASSSVWDTGVRTGELFF
TRBV13,-,-,TRBJ2-7,TGTGCCAGCAGCTTGTCCGCAGGCCCCGAGCAGTACTTC,CASSLSAGPEQYF